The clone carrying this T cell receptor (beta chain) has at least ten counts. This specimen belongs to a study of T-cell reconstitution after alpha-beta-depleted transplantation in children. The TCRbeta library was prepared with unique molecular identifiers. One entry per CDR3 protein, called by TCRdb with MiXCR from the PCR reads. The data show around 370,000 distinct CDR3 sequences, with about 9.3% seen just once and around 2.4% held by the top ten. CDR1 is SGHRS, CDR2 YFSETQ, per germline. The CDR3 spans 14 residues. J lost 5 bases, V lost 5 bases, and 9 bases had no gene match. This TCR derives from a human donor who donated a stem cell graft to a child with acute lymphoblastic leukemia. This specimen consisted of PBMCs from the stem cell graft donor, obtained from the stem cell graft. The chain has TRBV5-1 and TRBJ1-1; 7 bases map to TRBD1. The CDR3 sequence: CASSSGDRQTEAFF. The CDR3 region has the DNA TGCGCCAGCAGTTCAGGGGACAGACAAACTGAAGCTTTCTTT.